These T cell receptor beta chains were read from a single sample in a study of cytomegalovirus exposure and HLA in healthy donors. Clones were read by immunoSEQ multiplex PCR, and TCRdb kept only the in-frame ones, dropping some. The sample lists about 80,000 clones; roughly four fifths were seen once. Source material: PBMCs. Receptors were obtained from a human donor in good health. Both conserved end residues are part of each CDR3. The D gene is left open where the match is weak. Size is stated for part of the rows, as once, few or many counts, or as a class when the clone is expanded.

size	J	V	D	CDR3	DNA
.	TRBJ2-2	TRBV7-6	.	CASSLEVGEGTGELFF	TGTGCCAGCAGCTTAGAAGTGGGCGAGGGCACCGGGGAGCTGTTTTTT
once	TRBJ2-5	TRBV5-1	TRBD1	CASSGTEETQYF	TGCGCCAGCAGCGGGACAGAAGAGACCCAGTACTTC
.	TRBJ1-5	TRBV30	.	CAWSGGGNQPQHF	TGTGCCTGGAGCGGCGGAGGCAATCAGCCCCAGCATTTT
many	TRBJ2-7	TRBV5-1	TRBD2	CASSLLAGGPSYEQYF	TGCGCCAGCAGCTTGTTAGCGGGGGGGCCTTCCTACGAGCAGTACTTC
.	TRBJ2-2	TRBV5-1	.	CASSLVRRGSSTGELFF	TGCGCCAGCAGCTTGGTCCGCCGGGGTTCCAGCACCGGGGAGCTGTTTTTT
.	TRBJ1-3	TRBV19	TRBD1	CASDQGAIAGNTIYF	TGTGCCAGTGACCAGGGGGCGATCGCTGGAAACACCATATATTTT
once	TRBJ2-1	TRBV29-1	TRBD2	CSVKNSRGGLAGDEQFF	TGCAGCGTTAAGAATAGTCGGGGAGGACTAGCGGGCGATGAGCAGTTCTTC
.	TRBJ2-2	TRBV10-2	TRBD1	CASSTTGEGTGELFF	TGCGCCAGCAGCACCACAGGGGAAGGCACCGGGGAGCTGTTTTTT
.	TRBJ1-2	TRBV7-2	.	CASSLSGIANYGYTF	TGTGCCAGCAGCCTCTCCGGGATCGCTAACTATGGCTACACCTTC
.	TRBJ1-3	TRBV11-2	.	CASSPNLQVPGNTIYF	TGTGCCAGCAGCCCGAACCTACAGGTCCCTGGAAACACCATATATTTT
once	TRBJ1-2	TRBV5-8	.	CASSLELQTGRHLYGYTF	TGTGCCAGCAGCCTAGAACTCCAAACAGGGCGCCACCTTTACGGCTACACCTTC
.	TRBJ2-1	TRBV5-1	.	CASSLGRASMSSYNEQFF	TGCGCCAGCAGCTTGGGCAGGGCCAGTATGAGCTCCTACAATGAGCAGTTCTTC
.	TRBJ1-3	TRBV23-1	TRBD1	CASSHDRVVGNTIYF	TGCGCCAGCAGTCACGACAGGGTGGTGGGAAACACCATATATTTT
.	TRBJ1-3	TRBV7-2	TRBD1	CASSSLTGAGNTIYF	TGTGCCAGCAGCTCCCTGACAGGGGCTGGAAACACCATATATTTT
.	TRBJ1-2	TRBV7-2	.	CASSLTGKIFYGYTF	TGTGCCAGCAGCCTAACAGGGAAGATTTTTTATGGCTACACCTTC
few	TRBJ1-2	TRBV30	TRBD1	CAWTGDRGGYTF	TGTGCCTGGACGGGAGACAGGGGCGGCTACACCTTC
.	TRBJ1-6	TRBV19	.	CASSRMADGGGSPLHF	TGTGCCAGTAGTAGGATGGCGGACGGGGGTGGGTCACCCCTCCACTTT
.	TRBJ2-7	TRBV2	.	CASGGTVSYEQYF	TGTGCCAGCGGGGGGACAGTCTCCTACGAGCAGTACTTC
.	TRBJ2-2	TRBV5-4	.	CASSWGTAANTGELFF	TGTGCCAGCAGCTGGGGCACCGCCGCGAACACCGGGGAGCTGTTTTTT
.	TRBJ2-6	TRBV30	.	CAWVTGSGANVLTF	TGTGCCTGGGTGACAGGCTCTGGGGCCAACGTCCTGACTTTC
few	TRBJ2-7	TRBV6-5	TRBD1	CASSPTGTGSEQYF	TGTGCCAGCAGTCCCACCGGGACAGGGAGCGAGCAGTACTTC
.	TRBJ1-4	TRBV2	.	CASRQGSGPNEKLFF	TGTGCCAGCAGACAGGGTAGCGGGCCTAATGAAAAACTGTTTTTT
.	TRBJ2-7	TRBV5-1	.	CASSGFEGAGYEQYF	TGCGCCAGCAGCGGCTTCGAGGGGGCGGGATACGAGCAGTACTTC
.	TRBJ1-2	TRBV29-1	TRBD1	CSVGDRGYGYTF	TGCAGCGTCGGGGACAGGGGCTATGGCTACACCTTC
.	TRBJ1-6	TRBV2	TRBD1	CASSPRQGGTSPLHF	TGTGCCAGCAGTCCAAGACAGGGTGGAACCTCACCCCTCCACTTT
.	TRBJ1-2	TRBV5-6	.	CASSLAANYGYTF	TGTGCCAGCAGCCTCGCAGCTAACTATGGCTACACCTTC
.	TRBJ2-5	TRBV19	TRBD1	CASSMGQNLQETQYF	TGTGCCAGTAGTATGGGACAGAATCTCCAAGAGACCCAGTACTTC
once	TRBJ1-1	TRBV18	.	CASSSGGNTEAFF	TGTGCCAGCTCCTCCGGAGGGAACACTGAAGCTTTCTTT
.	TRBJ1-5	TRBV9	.	CASSVDGEFNQPQHF	TGTGCCAGCAGCGTAGACGGGGAGTTCAATCAGCCCCAGCATTTT
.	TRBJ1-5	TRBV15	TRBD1	CATSRPGTGGQPQNF	TGTGCCACCAGCAGGCCAGGGACAGGGGGTCAGCCCCAGAATTTT
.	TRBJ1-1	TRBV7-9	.	CASSSFHSGTEAFF	TGTGCCAGCAGCTCTTTTCACTCGGGGACTGAAGCCTTCTTT
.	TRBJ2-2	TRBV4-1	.	CASSPTGSGTGELFF	TGCGCCAGCAGCCCCACAGGGTCGGGCACCGGGGAGCTGTTTTTT
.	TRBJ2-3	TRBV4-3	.	CASSQDLPTSTDTQYF	TGCGCCAGCAGCCAAGATCTCCCGACTAGCACAGATACGCAGTATTTT
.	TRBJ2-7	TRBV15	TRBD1	CATARQGRSEQYF	TGTGCCACCGCTCGACAGGGTAGGTCCGAGCAGTACTTC
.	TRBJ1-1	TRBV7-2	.	CASSDFYRGNVYTEAFF	TGTGCCAGCAGCGACTTTTATCGGGGAAACGTTTACACTGAAGCTTTCTTT
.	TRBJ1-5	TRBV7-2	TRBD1	CASSGQGNQPQHF	TGTGCCAGCAGCGGACAGGGGAATCAGCCCCAGCATTTT
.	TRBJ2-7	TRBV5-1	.	CASSLKHGNEQYF	TGCGCCAGCAGCTTGAAACATGGCAACGAGCAGTACTTC
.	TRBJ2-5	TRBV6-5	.	CASSYSLDRQETQYF	TGTGCCAGCAGTTACTCCTTGGACAGACAAGAGACCCAGTACTTC
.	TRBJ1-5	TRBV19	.	CASKGRTNSNQPQHF	TGTGCCAGTAAAGGGCGGACAAATAGCAATCAGCCCCAGCATTTT
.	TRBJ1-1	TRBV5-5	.	CASSLGPQVTEAFF	TGTGCCAGCAGCTTAGGTCCTCAGGTCACTGAAGCTTTCTTT